This T cell receptor beta chain was identified during a study of lymphopenia after photon versus proton radiotherapy. Measured with immunoSEQ multiplex PCR; TCRdb has only the in-frame clones, and not every one. Of 25,000 to 30,000 clones listed, about 81% are singletons. This TCR was sampled from a man in his fifties or sixties with gastric cancer. The input for sequencing was peripheral blood, taken from a patient treated with photon-based radiotherapy.

The CDR3 spells CASSPISPGQGYGYTF. CDR3 in DNA: TGCGCCAGCAGCCCTATAAGTCCGGGACAAGGCTATGGCTACACCTTC. The chain joins TRBV4-1 to TRBJ1-2; possible D gene TRBD1, 6 bases. V shed 4 bases and J shed 4 bases, with 19 bases lying between them. The length of the CDR3 is 16 residues. The V gene's germline CDR1 is MGHRA and CDR2 YSYEKL.